This TCR beta chain was identified in a study of neurological immune-mediated disorders. Overall study findings and caveats: Among 34 multiple sclerosis patients, phylogenetic grouping put the repertoires of 18 into a single related-CDR3 cluster, a possible signature. HTLV-1-associated myelopathy had the most TCR clonal expansion, whereas multiple sclerosis had the least (lower than in healthy controls).

Unsorted libraries were prepared from 2 million PBMCs held at -80 C. CDR1 and CDR2 (germline): LNHDA, SQIVND (reference sequence). V was pared by 4 bases and J by 6 bases, with 5 bases of the junction left unmatched. The length of the CDR3 is 14 residues. As concerns this clonotype: Antigen specificity is unknown.

A single run covered 15-18 subjects with over 200 million TCR-beta sequences. One entry per CDR3 protein, called by TCRdb with MiXCR from the 5' RACE reads. Found here are tens of thousands of distinct CDR3 sequences, about 4% of them singletons; the top ten hold about 1.5%. This clonotype originated in a man between 25 and 39 years old with multiple sclerosis. The sequenced sample consisted of PBMCs. The V call is TRBV19, the J call TRBJ2-2, with 7 bases aligning to TRBD2. The CDR3 bases are TGTGCCAGTAGTACTATTGCGGGAGCCGGGGAGCTGTTTTTT. Its translation: CASSTIAGAGELFF.